The 23 T cell receptor beta chains listed next were all sequenced from one sample in a study of shared clonotypes between healthy human individuals (dated by TCRdb to the early 2020s). Libraries were prepared through the immunoSEQ multiplex PCR assay. Here the immuneACCESS table is served through TCRdb, limited to in-frame sequences with V and J called. Missing clones are a known gap in these copies; in checked studies unresolved V genes cover under half, and the rest lacks a known reason. Recorded for this sample are millions of clones; roughly 92% of them occurred a single time. The leading ten clones occupy about 0.13% of the sample. Sequencing was done on a sample of naive CD4+ T cells sorted from blood. This specimen's cell subset or site label, per the study, means: CD45RA+ positively selected. Receptor source: a man aged 18 to 30 in good health.

V and J are TRBV29-1 and TRBJ1-1; tentatively, D is TRBD1 (5 bases). The CDR3 is 12 amino acids. Germline V gene lookup returns CDR1 SQVTM and CDR2 ANQGSEA. V shed 7 bases and J shed 3 bases, with 12 bases lying between them. CDR3: CSARDEDTEAFF. The CDR3 region has the DNA TGCAGCGCCCGGGACGAAGACACTGAAGCTTTCTTT.

CDR3 coding DNA: TGTGCCAGCAGGGTCACTAGGCAAGAGACCCAGTACTTC. This encodes CASRVTRQETQYF. The chain links TRBV2 to TRBJ2-5; the D gene is possibly TRBD2 (5 bases). This CDR3 has 13 residues. V gave up 6 bases and J gave up 2 bases, with 10 bases separating them. The germline CDR1 and CDR2 sequences are SNHLY and FYNNEI.

This sequence joins TRBV28 and TRBJ2-1, with TRBD2 as a possible D gene (6 bases). There are 17 residues in the CDR3. V was shortened by 3 bases and J by 6 bases, with 21 bases between the two germline ends. Per germline, CDR1 MDHEN and CDR2 SYDVKM. CDR3: CASSFLGAKGGGNEQFF. CDR3 nucleotides: TGTGCCAGCAGTTTCCTAGGAGCGAAGGGAGGAGGCAATGAGCAGTTCTTC. The variable domain in full, completed from reference TRBV28 and TRBJ2-1, reads DVKVTQSSRYLVKRTGEKVFLECVQDMDHENMFWYRQDPGLGLRLIYFSYDVKMKEKGDIPEGYSVSREKKERFSLILESASTNQTSMYLCASSFLGAKGGGNEQFFGPGTRLTVL.

The rearrangement links TRBV7-2 to TRBJ2-7, with 8 positions matching TRBD1. This CDR3 is built from 18 residues. Per germline, CDR1 SGHTA and CDR2 FQGNSA. V lost 4 bases, J lost 4 bases, and 18 bases stayed unmatched. The CDR3 DNA sequence: TGTGCCAGCAGCTCCGCGAACCGCCCAGGGACAGGCATTTACGAGCAGTACTTC. Protein product: CASSSANRPGTGIYEQYF.

The chain combines TRBV28 with TRBJ1-5, with D unclear. This CDR3 region has 14 residues. Trimming took off 6 bases at V and 3 bases at J, with 12 bases between the two ends. CDR1 is MDHEN and CDR2 is SYDVKM in the germline V gene. CDR3 in DNA: TGTGCCAGCAGAGACCCCAGCCCCAATCAGCCCCAGCATTTT. Translation gives CASRDPSPNQPQHF.

The CDR3 loop reads CASTEGNYGYTF. The CDR3, as DNA: TGTGCCAGCACTGAGGGGAACTATGGCTACACCTTC. This chain uses TRBV6-5 with TRBJ1-2; a possible D gene is TRBD1 (5 bases). The germline CDR1 and CDR2 sequences are MNHEY and SVGAGI. Between the trimmed V and J ends, which lost 7 bases and 2 bases, there was a span of 8 bases. This CDR3 spans 12 amino acids.

The chain recombines TRBV10-2 with TRBJ1-3; D remains unclear. The CDR3 contains 11 residues. The ends were cut back, 3 bases at V and 3 bases at J, with 0 bases in the middle. Germline assignment: CDR1 WSHSY and CDR2 SAAADI. Written as DNA, the CDR3 is TGCGCCAGCAGTGATGGAAACACCATATATTTT. Encoded protein: CASSDGNTIYF.

The rearrangement joins TRBV25-1 to TRBJ2-5, with 9 nucleotides matching TRBD1. The J call may be in error: the DNA end matches TRBJ2-7 better. The length of the CDR3 is 14 residues. The germline V gene has CDR1 MGHDK and CDR2 SYGVNS. The CDR3 DNA reads as TGTGCCAGCAGCGCGGGACAGGGATTTAACGAGCAGTACTTC. Translated: CASSAGQGFNEQYF.

The chain carries TRBV5-1 and TRBJ2-7; D might be TRBD1 or TRBD2, each matching 5 bases. V lost 0 bases and J 12 bases, leaving 16 bases between the germline ends. The CDR3 runs 13 residues. The germline CDR1 and CDR2 sequences are SGHRS and YFSETQ. CDR3 in amino acids: CASSLGDAGLAYF. The CDR3 coding sequence is TGCGCCAGCAGCTTGGGGGACGCTGGACTTGCGTACTTC.

V and J are TRBV6-1 and TRBJ2-2; no reliable D call. Germline-derived CDR1 and CDR2 are MNHNS and SASEGT. Trimming stripped 5 bases from V and 6 bases from J, with 4 bases between. This CDR3 is built from 11 residues. CDR3 bases: TGTGCCAGCAGTTGGCCCGGGGAGCTGTTTTTT. As protein: CASSWPGELFF.

The CDR3 loop reads CASSESPSTDTQYF. The CDR3 DNA reads as TGTGCCAGCAGTGAATCCCCCTCCACAGATACGCAGTATTTT. The chain couples TRBV25-1 to TRBJ2-3; D unresolved. V shed 1 base and J shed 2 bases, with 7 bases lying between them. Germline V gene sequence: CDR1 MGHDK, CDR2 SYGVNS. The CDR3 runs to 14 residues.

The rearrangement links TRBV5-1 to TRBJ1-5; the D gene is possibly TRBD1 (5 bases). Trimming stripped 1 base from V and 2 bases from J, with 13 bases between. CDR3 length equals 16 residues. CDR1 is SGHRS, CDR2 YFSETQ, per germline. The DNA for the CDR3 is TGCGCCAGCAGCTTGTCCGGAAGGGGAGGCAATCAGCCCCAGCATTTT. As protein: CASSLSGRGGNQPQHF. Combining the CDR3 with reference TRBV5-1 and TRBJ1-5 gives the whole variable domain KAGVTQTPRYLIKTRGQQVTLSCSPISGHRSVSWYQQTPGQGLQFLFEYFSETQRNKGNFPGRFSGRQFSNSRSEMNVSTLELGDSALYLCASSLSGRGGNQPQHFGDGTRLSIL.

V and J are TRBV25-1 and TRBJ1-2; 7 bases line up with TRBD1. V trimming: 6 bases; J trimming: 6 bases; junction bases outside the gene matches: 10. CDR3 size: 14 residues. Germline V gives CDR1 MGHDK, CDR2 SYGVNS. The CDR3 region is CASRSDRAFNGYTF. DNA of the CDR3: TGTGCCAGCAGATCCGACAGGGCGTTCAATGGCTACACCTTC.

The chain recombines TRBV28 with TRBJ2-5; D unclear. CDR3 length equals 13 residues. Germline V lookup: CDR1 MDHEN, CDR2 SYDVKM. V was shortened by 3 bases and J by 10 bases, with 15 bases between the two germline ends. The CDR3 nucleotides read TGTGCCAGCAGTTTGGACCTCCTACGAGTCCAGTACTTC. This sequence encodes CASSLDLLRVQYF.

V usage is TRBV28 and J usage is TRBJ2-1; 7 nucleotides align to TRBD1. V lost 3 bases, J lost 9 bases, and 2 bases stayed unmatched. The germline gives CDR1 MDHEN, CDR2 SYDVKM. The CDR3 length is 12 residues. CDR3 loop: CASSLTGSEQFF. The CDR3 DNA is TGTGCCAGCAGTTTGACAGGGTCTGAGCAGTTCTTC.

The chain combines TRBV11-2 with TRBJ2-3; D possibly corresponds to TRBD2 (6 bases). Germline CDR1 reads SGHAT; CDR2 reads FQNNGV. The CDR3 is 16 residues long. The germline V and J ends were trimmed by 1 base and 0 bases, with 11 bases remaining between them. CDR3: CASSLAGTVSTDTQYF. The CDR3 region has the DNA TGTGCCAGCAGCTTAGCAGGGACTGTTAGCACAGATACGCAGTATTTT.

This clone was detected only once. V is TRBV6-5 and J is TRBJ2-1; possibly TRBD1 or TRBD2 for D (5 bases each). Trimming pared 0 bases from V and 3 bases from J, leaving 12 bases between. CDR3 length equals 16 residues. Per the germline V gene, CDR1 is MNHEY and CDR2 is SVGAGI. The CDR3 reads CASSYSLGDRYNEQFF. CDR3 in DNA: TGTGCCAGCAGTTACTCGCTAGGGGACCGCTACAATGAGCAGTTCTTC.

The chain joins TRBV5-4 to TRBJ1-1, with TRBD1 matching 9 bases. The length of the CDR3 is 15 residues. Germline V gives CDR1 SGHNT, CDR2 YYREEE (reference sequence). J was trimmed by 5 bases and V by 0 bases; bases with no gene match: 5. CDR3 coding DNA: TGTGCCAGCAGCTTGGGAGGGACAGGGAGAACTGAAGCTTTCTTT. The encoded protein is CASSLGGTGRTEAFF.

The genes are TRBV7-9 and TRBJ2-5; D not certain. Germline CDR1 reads SEHNR; CDR2 reads FQNEAQ (reference sequence). V was cut by 2 bases and J by 1 base, with 14 bases left in between. The CDR3 is made up of 16 amino acids. CDR3 DNA sequence: TGTGCCAGCAGCTTAATCGGCTTTTCCTCCCAAGAGACCCAGTACTTC. Translating it yields CASSLIGFSSQETQYF.

V usage is TRBV6-4 and J usage is TRBJ2-1; 11 bases line up with TRBD2. V lost 2 bases, J lost 7 bases, and 1 base stayed unmatched. The CDR3 is 14 amino acids. CDR1 MRHNA and CDR2 SNTAGT come from the germline V gene. This chain's CDR3 is CASSDTSGSNEQFF. As DNA, the CDR3 is TGTGCCAGCAGTGACACTAGCGGGAGTAATGAGCAGTTCTTC.

This clone was found once. V gene TRBV11-2 combines with J gene TRBJ1-6; no clear D gene. Germline-derived CDR1 and CDR2 are SGHAT and FQNNGV. Deletions cut 5 bases from V and 2 bases from J, with 7 bases between. The CDR3 covers 14 residues. CDR3 nucleotide sequence: TGTGCCAGCAGCGGGAGAACCTATAATTCACCCCTCCACTTT. This translates into CASSGRTYNSPLHF.

The chain is built from TRBV6-6 and TRBJ1-2, with D possibly being TRBD1 (6 bases). The germline V and J ends were trimmed by 5 bases and 0 bases, with 10 bases remaining between them. This CDR3 has 14 amino acids. Germline CDR1 and CDR2: MNHNY and SVGAGI (reference sequence). The CDR3 coding sequence is TGTGCCAGCAGTAGAACAGGGTCTAACTATGGCTACACCTTC. It yields the protein CASSRTGSNYGYTF.

This chain uses TRBV14 with TRBJ2-7; D perhaps matches TRBD2 (5 bases). The V end was cut by 4 bases, the J end by 2 bases, with 12 bases between. The CDR3 spans 14 residues. From germline, CDR1 is SGHDN and CDR2 FVKESK. Here the CDR3 reads CASSLRTQTYEQYF. Here the CDR3 DNA reads TGTGCCAGCAGCCTACGGACTCAAACCTACGAGCAGTACTTC.